The next 21 T cell receptor beta chains were all read from a single sample in a study of blood T cell repertoires in COVID-19 (dated by TCRdb to the early 2020s). Library construction relied on the immunoSEQ multiplex PCR assay. TCRdb took this table from immuneACCESS and kept in-frame rearrangements with V and J called. Such tables lack part of the clones; where checked against another copy, unresolved V genes explain under half of the gap, and the rest is unexplained. Within this sample are roughly 160,000 clones, with approximately 80% of them counted one time only. The top ten clones comprise under 15% of the sample. Sample: PBMCs or T cells enriched from blood (not recorded which). These receptors were obtained from a woman between 55 and 75 years old who had recovered from COVID-19.

This chain uses TRBV5-1 with TRBJ2-1; a weak D match, TRBD2 (5 bases). The germline CDR1 and CDR2 sequences are SGHRS and YFSETQ. The V end lost 4 bases, the J end lost 4 bases, and 15 bases lay between the germline ends. The CDR3 totals 15 residues. The CDR3 region has the DNA TGCGCCAGCAGCGGCGGGCTCTCCCGTTACAATGAGCAGTTCTTC. Translated: CASSGGLSRYNEQFF.

This chain uses TRBV5-5 with TRBJ2-4; D gene ambiguous. CDR3 size: 15 residues. V was trimmed by 0 bases and J by 0 bases, leaving 7 bases between them. Germline V gene data show CDR1 as SGHKS and CDR2 as YYEKEE (reference sequence). CDR3 amino acids: CASSLGNRAKNIQYF. Written as DNA, the CDR3 is TGTGCCAGCAGCTTGGGTAATCGAGCCAAAAACATTCAGTACTTC.

The chain couples TRBV2 to TRBJ1-1, with a tentative D call TRBD1 (6 bases). V was shortened by 4 bases and J by 5 bases, with 14 bases between the two germline ends. This CDR3 contains 14 residues. Germline CDR1 and CDR2: SNHLY and FYNNEI. CDR3 protein: CASSAWDTYTEAFF. CDR3 coding DNA: TGTGCCAGCAGTGCCTGGGACACCTATACTGAAGCTTTCTTT.

This clone has just a few counts. This chain uses TRBV28 with TRBJ1-5; D not certain. Trimming stripped 3 bases from V and 7 bases from J, with 13 bases between. CDR1 is MDHEN and CDR2 is SYDVKM in the germline V gene. The CDR3 is 14 residues long. As DNA, the CDR3 is TGTGCCAGCAGTTTTCCCCGGGAGGACCAGCCCCAGCATTTT. Protein sequence: CASSFPREDQPQHF.

For this clone: One junction end disagrees with the germline gene, perhaps due to a read error. The chain combines TRBV20-1 with TRBJ2-7; weak D call: TRBD2 (5 bases). The germline V gene encodes CDR1 DFQATT and CDR2 SNEGSKA (reference sequence). This CDR3 has 11 amino acids. Written as DNA, the CDR3 is TGCAGTGCTTCGGACTTCTACGAGCAGTACTTT. As protein: CSASDFYEQYF.

The genes are TRBV28 and TRBJ2-6; 7 bases line up with TRBD1. Looked up from germline, CDR1 is MDHEN and CDR2 is SYDVKM. The CDR3 consists of 15 residues. Unmatched junction bases numbered 4, after V lost 6 bases and J lost 2 bases. CDR3 nucleotides: TGTGCCAGCAGGACGGACAGGCCTGGGGCCAACGTCCTGACTTTC. Protein: CASRTDRPGANVLTF.

The chain links TRBV29-1 to TRBJ1-1, with D possibly matching TRBD1 (6 bases). CDR1 SQVTM and CDR2 ANQGSEA come from the germline V gene. This CDR3 comprises 10 residues. V lost 7 bases to trimming and J lost 8 bases, with 11 bases between them. The CDR3 loop reads CSALTGEAFF. The CDR3 nucleotides read TGCAGCGCCTTGACAGGCGAAGCTTTCTTT. Full variable domain (rest looked up from reference TRBV29-1 and TRBJ1-1): SAVISQKPSRDICQRGTSLTIQCQVDSQVTMMFWYRQQPGQSLTLIATANQGSEATYESGFVIDKFPISRPNLTFSTLTVSNMSPEDSSIYLCSALTGEAFFGQGTRLTVV.

This chain connects TRBV7-3 to TRBJ1-1; D might be TRBD1 (6 bases). The CDR3 runs to 13 residues. CDR1 and CDR2 from the germline V gene are SGHTA and FQGTGA. V lost 6 bases and J lost 4, with 12 bases in between. Here the CDR3 reads CASSNTGITEAFF. The DNA for the CDR3 is TGTGCCAGCAGTAATACAGGGATCACTGAAGCTTTCTTT.

The rearrangement uses TRBV28 and TRBJ1-2, with D perhaps matching TRBD1 (6 bases). The V and J ends lost 4 bases and 4 bases respectively, with 19 bases between them. This CDR3 contains 16 residues. In germline, CDR1 is MDHEN, CDR2 SYDVKM. This chain's CDR3 is CASSSSGHPDVYGYTF. Written as DNA, the CDR3 is TGTGCCAGCAGTTCATCGGGACACCCTGACGTCTATGGCTACACCTTC.

The chain is built from TRBV28 and TRBJ2-7; 9 bases are shared with TRBD1. V lost 7 bases, J lost 7 bases, and 14 bases stayed unmatched. The CDR3 extends over 15 amino acids. Germline CDR1 is MDHEN and CDR2 is SYDVKM. The CDR3 loop reads CASMPVGTGRREQYF. The CDR3 DNA reads TGTGCCAGCATGCCGGTGGGGACAGGGAGGCGGGAGCAGTACTTC.

This rearrangement joins TRBV4-1 to TRBJ1-2; TRBD1 matches 8 bases. The CDR3 spans 14 residues. V trimming: 4 bases; J trimming: 7 bases; junction bases outside the gene matches: 8. Germline V gene sequence: CDR1 MGHRA, CDR2 YSYEKL. In DNA form, the CDR3 reads TGCGCCAGCAGCCCGCAGACAGGGGTTCGTGGCTACACCTTC. Translating gives CASSPQTGVRGYTF.

This clone has a single count. V is TRBV19 and J is TRBJ2-1; tentative D call: TRBD1 (7 bases). The CDR3 spans 15 residues. V lost 0 bases, J lost 8 bases, and 14 bases lay in between. Germline assignment: CDR1 LNHDA and CDR2 SQIVND (reference sequence). The CDR3 reads CASSIDLGGGDEQFF. DNA for the CDR3: TGTGCCAGTAGTATAGATCTAGGAGGGGGCGATGAGCAGTTCTTC. Based on the CDR3 plus reference TRBV19 and TRBJ2-1, the full variable domain is DGGITQSPKYLFRKEGQNVTLSCEQNLNHDAMYWYRQDPGQGLRLIYYSQIVNDFQKGDIAEGYSVSREKKESFPLTVTSAQKNPTAFYLCASSIDLGGGDEQFFGPGTRLTVL.

This chain's CDR3 is CASSLWPKQVPGELFF. The DNA for the CDR3 is TGTGCCAGCAGTTTATGGCCCAAACAAGTTCCCGGGGAGCTGTTTTTT. The J gene is TRBJ2-2, the V gene TRBV27; D gene unclear. There are 16 residues in the CDR3. The V end was cut by 1 base, the J end by 6 bases, with 15 bases between. The V gene's germline CDR1 is MNHEY and CDR2 SMNVEV (reference sequence).

The chain is built from TRBV4-2 and TRBJ2-1; TRBD2 agrees at 15 bases. Germline assignment: CDR1 LGHNA and CDR2 YNFKEQ. V lost 4 bases and J lost 8; bases outside the gene matches: 9. This CDR3 region has 17 residues. In nucleotides, the CDR3 is TGTGCCAGCAGCCTGTCCAGGACTAGCGGGGGGGCTGATGAGCAGTTCTTC. Encoded protein: CASSLSRTSGGADEQFF.

The chain couples TRBV2 to TRBJ1-5, with D hard to call. Germline V lookup: CDR1 SNHLY, CDR2 FYNNEI. The CDR3 runs to 14 residues. Trimming shortened V by 8 bases and J by 6 bases, and 17 bases separated the two germline ends. Here the CDR3 reads CASGSQAGSQPQHF. CDR3 nucleotides: TGTGCCAGCGGATCCCAGGCCGGGAGTCAGCCCCAGCATTTT.

V and J are TRBV7-9 and TRBJ1-1, with TRBD1 matching 9 bases. This CDR3 comprises 16 residues. The germline V gene has CDR1 SEHNR and CDR2 FQNEAQ (reference sequence). V was pared by 5 bases and J by 5 bases, with 12 bases of the junction left unmatched. The CDR3 coding sequence is TGTGCCAGCAGCGTCCGCGGGACAGGGTCGATGACTGAAGCTTTCTTT. The encoded protein is CASSVRGTGSMTEAFF.

This clone has a single count. The CDR3 region is CASSLSPGQMNSPLHF. CDR3 nucleotide sequence: TGCGCCAGCAGCCTCTCTCCGGGACAGATGAATTCACCCCTCCACTTT. The genes are TRBV4-1 and TRBJ1-6; 7 nucleotides agree with TRBD1. The CDR3 is 16 residues long. V lost 4 bases to trimming and J lost 7 bases; unmatched junction nucleotides: 10. From germline, CDR1 is MGHRA and CDR2 YSYEKL.

This rearrangement joins TRBV27 to TRBJ1-1; TRBD1 is a possible D gene (5 bases). CDR3 length equals 14 residues. Trimming cost V 6 bases and J 4 bases, with 15 bases left between them. CDR1 MNHEY and CDR2 SMNVEV come from the germline V gene (reference sequence). CDR3 bases: TGTGCCAGCAGCATCTTGGGACTGAGCACTGAAGCTTTCTTT. Its protein product is CASSILGLSTEAFF.

The rearrangement links TRBV5-6 to TRBJ2-1; tentative D call: TRBD2 (6 bases). The CDR3 is 15 amino acids. The ends were cut back, 3 bases at V and 7 bases at J, with 17 bases in the middle. Germline V lookup: CDR1 SGHDT, CDR2 YYEEEE. This CDR3 is CASSSGTPSGNEQFF. The CDR3, as DNA: TGTGCCAGCAGCTCTGGGACTCCTTCTGGGAATGAGCAGTTCTTC.

This clone was counted a single time. Sequence at one end of the junction differs from germline and may be a read error. The chain has TRBV7-7 and TRBJ1-1, with D maybe TRBD1 (6 bases). This CDR3 region has 13 residues. The germline CDR1 and CDR2 sequences are SSHAT and FNYEAQ (reference sequence). The CDR3 protein is CASSRDTNTEAFF. CDR3 nucleotides: TGTGCTAGCAGCCGGGACACGAACACTGAAGCTTTCTTT.

V gene TRBV6-6 combines with J gene TRBJ1-5; 9 bases map to TRBD1. CDR1 is MNHNY, CDR2 SVGAGI, per germline (reference sequence). V lost 5 bases, J lost 6 bases, and 8 bases stayed unmatched. This CDR3 spans 15 amino acids. CDR3 sequence reads: CASSLRTGGSQPQHF. The CDR3 nucleotides are TGTGCCAGCAGTCTACGTACAGGGGGCTCTCAGCCCCAGCATTTT.